The TCR beta chain under discussion was sequenced for a study of post-analysis software for immune sequencing data. Study findings and constraints: Normalized Chao1 diversity was significantly reduced in patients versus controls. With TRBV5-6, TRBV5-1 and TRBV20-1 included, about five TRBV segments were more frequent in patients than in controls.

This CDR3 has 16 residues. Germline loops: CDR1 SGHTA, CDR2 FQGNSA. With V trimmed by 5 bases and J by 1 base, 8 bases remained unmatched. TCR beta libraries were prepared from cDNA with unique molecular identifiers. TCRdb reprocessed the PCR reads with MiXCR, giving one entry per CDR3 protein. The sample holds 750,000 to 950,000 distinct CDR3 sequences; around 53% are singletons and the top ten take 4% to 5.5%. With regard to this clonotype: The antigen is not known.

Sequenced material: blood. The origin of this receptor is a girl between 10 and 17 years old with multiple sclerosis. The rearrangement uses TRBV7-2 and TRBJ2-1; TRBD1 matches at 7 bases. The CDR3 DNA follows: TGTGCCAGCAGCAATATACAGGGGATATCCTACAATGAGCAGTTCTTC. It encodes CASSNIQGISYNEQFF.